One sample yielded the 11 T cell receptor beta chains listed below, sequenced in a study of blood T cell repertoires in COVID-19. Clones were read by immunoSEQ multiplex PCR, and TCRdb kept only the in-frame ones, dropping some. Here the sample spans some 38,000 clones, 80% being singletons. The sample was peripheral blood. Receptors originate from a woman aged 70-85 years with acute or convalescent COVID-19.

To note about this clone: The same CDR3 can be traced to other DNA sequences in this sample. The V and J genes are TRBV5-1 and TRBJ2-5; D is undetermined. This CDR3 contains 13 residues. V lost 1 base to trimming and J lost 2 bases, with 6 bases between them. In germline, CDR1 is SGHRS, CDR2 YFSETQ. CDR3 DNA: TGCGCCAGCAGCTTGAACGGGCAAGAGACCCAGTACTTC. It encodes CASSLNGQETQYF.

The V call is TRBV27, the J call TRBJ1-5; D not certain. V was pared by 1 base and J by 9 bases, with 16 bases between. The CDR3 has 15 amino acids. Germline V gives CDR1 MNHEY, CDR2 SMNVEV (reference sequence). CDR3 in DNA: TGTGCCAGCAGTTTATGGAACAGTGCAGATGGGCCCCAGCATTTT. Its translation: CASSLWNSADGPQHF.

The chain links TRBV5-5 to TRBJ2-1, with TRBD2 matching over 10 bases. Germline CDR1 is SGHKS and CDR2 is YYEKEE (reference sequence). This CDR3 contains 16 residues. Germline trimming cut 0 bases from V and 10 bases from J; bases unmatched to any gene: 10. The CDR3 nucleotides are TGTGCCAGCAGCTTGGACGGGAAGCGGGAGGGCCGGGAGCAGTTCTTC. This translates into CASSLDGKREGREQFF.

This clone was detected only once. The rearrangement links TRBV6-5 to TRBJ2-7; D not resolved. Germline V gene data show CDR1 as MNHEY and CDR2 as SVGAGI. This CDR3 is built from 14 residues. Trimming cost V 0 bases and J 3 bases, with 9 bases left between them. For the CDR3, the DNA is TGTGCCAGCAGTTACTCCCAGGCTCACTACGAGCAGTACTTC. Translating gives CASSYSQAHYEQYF.

The gene calls are TRBV19 and TRBJ1-6; D perhaps matches TRBD1 (5 bases). V dropped 5 bases and J dropped 9 bases, with 14 bases sitting between them. In germline, CDR1 is LNHDA, CDR2 SQIVND (reference sequence). The length of the CDR3 is 14 residues. DNA of the CDR3: TGTGCCAGTAGTTGGGGGACTTCGGCTTCACCCCTCCACTTT. Translated, it gives CASSWGTSASPLHF.

This chain links TRBV10-3 with TRBJ1-5, with D possibly being TRBD1 (6 bases). The germline gives CDR1 ENHRY, CDR2 SYGVKD. There are 12 residues in the CDR3. V was clipped by 8 bases and J by 6 bases, with 11 bases between them. DNA of the CDR3: TGTGCCATCCAGGGGTCAGGTCAGCCCCAGCATTTT. Its protein is CAIQGSGQPQHF.

The chain joins TRBV14 to TRBJ2-5; possibly TRBD1 for D (5 bases). This CDR3 spans 15 amino acids. CDR1 and CDR2 (germline): SGHDN, FVKESK. Trimming took off 0 bases at V and 4 bases at J, with 12 bases between the two ends. The CDR3 protein is CASSQDQVGPETQYF. CDR3 DNA: TGTGCCAGCAGCCAAGATCAGGTGGGGCCAGAGACCCAGTACTTC.

The genes are TRBV14 and TRBJ2-2, with D uncertain. Trimming removed 4 bases from V and 5 bases from J, with 11 bases in between. Germline V gene sequence: CDR1 SGHDN, CDR2 FVKESK. CDR3 length: 14 residues. The CDR3, as DNA: TGTGCCAGCAGCCGGGTAGCTGAGACCGGGGAGCTGTTTTTT. Its protein product is CASSRVAETGELFF.

The chain employs TRBV27 and TRBJ2-7; no reliable D call. The CDR3 is 17 residues long. V lost 0 bases to trimming and J lost 1 base, with 16 bases between them. Germline-derived CDR1 and CDR2 are MNHEY and SMNVEV (reference sequence). The CDR3 sequence is CASSLSSSSFLSYEQYF. The CDR3 coding sequence is TGTGCCAGCAGTTTATCGAGTTCGAGTTTTTTGTCCTACGAGCAGTACTTC.

The table lists this clone with a few counts. The genes are TRBV2 and TRBJ1-6, with 10 bases identical to TRBD1. CDR1 is SNHLY, CDR2 FYNNEI, per germline. This CDR3 has 16 residues. J lost 7 bases, V lost 5 bases, and 8 bases had no gene match. The CDR3 DNA reads TGTGCCAGCAGTAGTCCGGGACAGGGGTGGAATTCACCCCTCCACTTT. Residues: CASSSPGQGWNSPLHF.

This clone was detected only a few times. The rearrangement uses TRBV19 and TRBJ1-2; D is possibly TRBD1 (6 bases). This CDR3 has 15 residues. Trimming stripped 5 bases from V and 0 bases from J, with 13 bases between. Germline V gives CDR1 LNHDA, CDR2 SQIVND (reference sequence). In nucleotides, the CDR3 is TGTGCCAGTAGTCCAGGACAGTACCCTAACTATGGCTACACCTTC. Its protein is CASSPGQYPNYGYTF.